This T cell receptor (beta chain) derives from a study of T-cell memory formation after mild COVID-19. About the research overall: TCR clusters largely stayed donor specific.

TCRdb reprocessed the 5' RACE reads via MiXCR and lists one record per CDR3 protein. The table has 150,000 or so distinct CDR3 sequences, roughly 24% seen once. In germline, CDR1 is LGHDT, CDR2 YNNKEL (reference sequence). The J segment lost 3 bases and the V segment lost 0 bases, leaving 6 bases of the junction unmatched. CDR3 length: 17 residues. Findings and caveats of the study: Clones that got smaller from day 15 to 85 had even CD4/CD8, while clones growing later tipped toward CD4+. Prior to infection, memory already included some responding clones, suggesting cross-reactive memory joined. CD8+ contracting clones occupied EMRA, while CD4+ ones occupied mainly CM and EM.

This clonotype was seen more than once but under ten times. Its target is not known. What was sequenced was PBMCs or a T cell subset sorted from them (not recorded which). The clonotype comes from an adult woman who had mild COVID-19 (a few samples of this study predate the infection). Cell type and time point are not known. The chain is built from TRBV3-1 and TRBJ2-1; 9 nucleotides line up with TRBD2. CDR3 protein: CASSQDGSGGFYNEQFF. CDR3 bases: TGTGCCAGCAGCCAAGATGGTAGCGGGGGCTTCTACAATGAGCAGTTCTTC.